This T cell receptor (beta chain) was recorded in a study of memory CD4+ T cells and cytomegalovirus serostatus. V gave up 1 base and J gave up 5 bases, with 13 bases separating them. Germline V gene lookup returns CDR1 SGHDT and CDR2 YYEEEE. The CDR3 is made up of 15 amino acids. Single viable CD3+CD4+CD8-CD45RO+ cells were sorted as the memory CD4+ T cells. Measured with immunoSEQ multiplex PCR; TCRdb has only the in-frame clones, and not every one. This table holds tens of thousands of clones, 76% found once. The sample holds one count of this clone. The chain links TRBV5-6 to TRBJ2-1; D possibly corresponds to TRBD2 (6 bases). The clonotype originates from an adult in good health and CMV-seronegative. The sequencing sample was made of memory CD4+ T cells from blood. The CDR3 region is CASSLLLAWNNEQFF. The CDR3 region has the DNA TGTGCCAGCAGCTTGCTGCTAGCGTGGAACAATGAGCAGTTCTTC.